One and the same sample provided the 27 T cell receptor beta chains below, sequenced in a study of blood T cells in healthy people across ages. The authors ran a second PCR of 7 to 11 cycles using a sample-barcoded 5' primer and a J-beta primer mix. MiXCR, run by TCRdb on the 5' RACE reads, gives a single entry per CDR3 protein. The sample yields about 670,000 distinct CDR3 sequences, 35% to 50% seen once. The sequenced sample was blood. The receptor source for this set is a man older than 75 in good health.

The sample holds one count of this clonotype. This chain uses TRBV20-1 with TRBJ2-1; 10 nucleotides line up with TRBD2. V gave up 4 bases and J gave up 7 bases; unmatched junction bases: 7. The germline CDR1 and CDR2 sequences are DFQATT and SNEGSKA (reference sequence). The CDR3 extends over 14 amino acids. CDR3 residues: CSATRASGRNEQFF. The CDR3 DNA is TGCAGTGCTACCCGAGCTAGCGGGAGAAATGAGCAGTTCTTC.

This clonotype was seen only a few times. V and J are TRBV20-1 and TRBJ2-5; D call uncertain. The CDR3 has 10 amino acids. Germline CDR1 is DFQATT and CDR2 is SNEGSKA (reference sequence). Trimming took off 3 bases at V and 5 bases at J, with 4 bases between the two ends. This chain's CDR3 is CSASFETQYF. CDR3 DNA sequence: TGCAGTGCTAGTTTCGAGACCCAGTACTTC.

This chain connects TRBV3-1 to TRBJ1-1; D gene ambiguous. Germline V CDR1 and CDR2: LGHDT, YNNKEL (reference sequence). The CDR3 length is 13 residues. Trimming cost V 0 bases and J 11 bases, with 13 bases left between them. The CDR3 is CASSQEVGRWAFF. The DNA of the CDR3 is TGTGCCAGCAGCCAAGAGGTAGGACGGTGGGCTTTCTTT.

The chain links TRBV3-1 to TRBJ2-7, with D unresolved. V lost 1 base to trimming and J lost 4 bases, with 20 bases between them. Germline V lookup: CDR1 LGHDT, CDR2 YNNKEL (reference sequence). The CDR3 loop spans 17 amino acids. Here the CDR3 reads CASSQASRLGISYEQYF. CDR3 DNA: TGTGCCAGCAGCCAAGCATCGAGACTGGGAATAAGTTACGAGCAGTACTTC.

The rearrangement joins TRBV3-1 to TRBJ1-2; 7 nucleotides match TRBD1. CDR1 and CDR2 from the germline V gene are LGHDT and YNNKEL (reference sequence). This CDR3 has 14 residues. The junction had 10 bases not matched to a gene; V was cut back by 4 bases and J by 8 bases. Here the CDR3 reads CASSPQGGWQGYTF. The CDR3 DNA sequence: TGTGCCAGCAGCCCCCAGGGGGGATGGCAGGGCTACACCTTC. Looking up the rest from reference TRBV3-1 and TRBJ1-2 gives the full variable domain: DTAVSQTPKYLVTQMGNDKSIKCEQNLGHDTMYWYKQDSKKFLKIMFSYNNKELIINETVPNRFSPKSPDKAHLNLHINSLELGDSAVYFCASSPQGGWQGYTFGSGTRLTVV.

Worth noting for this clonotype: A single base separates this from a much larger clone, so it may be a read error. This chain connects TRBV29-1 to TRBJ2-1; possible D gene TRBD1, 5 bases. Germline assignment: CDR1 SQVTM and CDR2 ANQGSEA. The CDR3 loop spans 15 amino acids. V was pared by 4 bases and J by 6 bases, with 19 bases between. CDR3 region: CSVVWAGKGVNEQFF. The CDR3 DNA reads TGCAGCGTTGTCTGGGCAGGTAAAGGGGTCAATGAGCAGTTCTTC.

There are a few counts of this clonotype. The genes are TRBV3-1 and TRBJ2-2, with no clear D. The V gene's germline CDR1 is LGHDT and CDR2 YNNKEL (reference sequence). The CDR3 runs 12 residues. V lost 8 bases, J lost 5 bases, and 9 bases lay in between. The chain's CDR3 is CASARGTGELFF. The CDR3, as DNA: TGTGCCAGCGCTAGAGGTACCGGGGAGCTGTTTTTT. Full variable domain (outside the CDR3, taken from reference TRBV3-1 and TRBJ2-2): DTAVSQTPKYLVTQMGNDKSIKCEQNLGHDTMYWYKQDSKKFLKIMFSYNNKELIINETVPNRFSPKSPDKAHLNLHINSLELGDSAVYFCASARGTGELFFGEGSRLTVL.

Comments on this clonotype: Mismatch with germline at one junction end may stem from a read error. The rearrangement links TRBV27 to TRBJ1-5; TRBD1 matches 10 bases. This CDR3 comprises 16 residues. Germline lookup yields CDR1 MNHEY and CDR2 SMNVEV (reference sequence). The CDR3 is CAGSLGQGISNQPQHF. The CDR3 DNA is TGTGCCGGCAGTTTGGGACAGGGGATTAGCAATCAGCCCCAGCATTTT.

This clonotype was counted a few times. The V and J genes are TRBV6-5 and TRBJ2-5, with TRBD2 as a possible D gene (6 bases). The CDR3 runs 16 residues. Germline V lookup: CDR1 MNHEY, CDR2 SVGAGI. Trimming removed 0 bases at V and 2 bases at J, with 13 bases between. The CDR3 is CASSYSRQAGQETQYF. DNA of the CDR3: TGTGCCAGCAGTTACTCTCGGCAGGCGGGGCAAGAGACCCAGTACTTC.

This chain joins TRBV2 and TRBJ2-7; 10 bases match TRBD1. The CDR3 is 16 residues long. Germline values: CDR1 SNHLY, CDR2 FYNNEI. Losses at the gene ends were 3 bases for V and 2 bases for J; bases not matched to a gene: 7. The CDR3 protein is CASSDASGTGAYEQYF. CDR3 nucleotides: TGTGCCAGCAGTGACGCCTCCGGGACAGGGGCCTACGAGCAGTACTTC.

The V gene is TRBV12-3 or TRBV12-4, the J gene TRBJ2-1, with D possibly TRBD2 on 5 matching bases. The DNA matches TRBJ2-7 better at its end, which makes the J call doubtful. CDR3 size: 15 residues. CDR3 residues: CASSLGGDLYNEQYF. The DNA for the CDR3 is TGTGCCAGCAGTTTAGGGGGAGACCTATACAATGAGCAGTACTTC.

The chain carries TRBV2 and TRBJ2-7, with TRBD1 matching over 9 bases. V lost 7 bases and J lost 1; bases outside the gene matches: 8. Germline CDR1 reads SNHLY; CDR2 reads FYNNEI. The length of the CDR3 is 15 residues. The CDR3 loop is CASITGTGSSYEQYF. CDR3 DNA sequence: TGTGCCAGCATTACCGGGACAGGGTCATCCTACGAGCAGTACTTC.

This clonotype was seen a handful of times. The chain links TRBV7-9 to TRBJ1-2, with TRBD1 as a possible D gene (6 bases). Germline V CDR1 and CDR2: SEHNR, FQNEAQ (reference sequence). The CDR3 consists of 12 residues. Trimming took 5 bases from V and 6 from J, leaving 10 bases between them. The DNA of the CDR3 is TGTGCCAGCAGCATTTCAGGGGATGGCTACACCTTC. As protein: CASSISGDGYTF. The full variable domain, rest sourced from reference TRBV7-9 and TRBJ1-2, is DTGVSQNPRHKITKRGQNVTFRCDPISEHNRLYWYRQTLGQGPEFLTYFQNEAQLEKSRLLSDRFSAERPKGSFSTLEIQRTEQGDSAMYLCASSISGDGYTFGSGTRLTVV.

The chain joins TRBV7-9 to TRBJ2-1, with TRBD2 matching over 9 bases. The V segment lost 4 bases and the J segment 7 bases; nucleotides outside the gene matches: 14. This CDR3 comprises 17 residues. The germline gives CDR1 SEHNR, CDR2 FQNEAQ (reference sequence). CDR3 amino acids: CASSSLVAGEKGNEQFF. CDR3 bases: TGTGCCAGCAGCTCTTTAGTAGCGGGAGAGAAAGGAAATGAGCAGTTCTTC.

In this sample, this clonotype turned up many times. The chain is built from TRBV5-1 and TRBJ2-5; D may be TRBD2 (6 bases). The CDR3 contains 17 residues. Germline CDR1 and CDR2: SGHRS and YFSETQ. Trimming left V 4 bases short and J 2 bases short, with 21 bases between. The CDR3 spells CASSTQTSTADQETQYF. DNA for the CDR3: TGCGCCAGCAGCACCCAAACTAGCACCGCCGATCAAGAGACCCAGTACTTC.

To note about this clonotype: Sequence at one end of the junction differs from germline and may be a read error. The J gene is TRBJ2-7, the V gene TRBV16; TRBD1 agrees at 10 bases. The J call may be mistaken, given a closer DNA end match to TRBJ2-4. The germline V gene has CDR1 KGHSY and CDR2 FQNENV. The CDR3 spans 17 residues. DNA for the CDR3: TGTACCAGCAGTCTAGGCGGCGGGGGACAGGGGACTGACATTCAGTACTTC. Protein: CTSSLGGGGQGTDIQYF.

In this sample, this clonotype turned up a few times. V is TRBV10-3 and J is TRBJ2-5; D is perhaps TRBD2 (6 bases). The J call is uncertain, as TRBJ2-7 better fits the DNA end. The CDR3 has 12 amino acids. CDR1 and CDR2 from the germline V gene are ENHRY and SYGVKD. The DNA of the CDR3 is TGTGCCATCAGTGAGGGAGGGTACGAGCAGTACTTC. It codes for CAISEGGYEQYF.

V usage is TRBV13 and J usage is TRBJ2-1; TRBD2 matches at 7 bases. V trimming: 0 bases; J trimming: 9 bases; junction bases outside the gene matches: 8. The CDR3 has 15 amino acids. CDR1 is PRHDT and CDR2 is FYEKMQ in the germline V gene (reference sequence). CDR3 residues: CASSLGGGRRTEQFF. The DNA for the CDR3 is TGTGCCAGCAGCTTAGGTGGCGGGAGACGTACTGAGCAGTTCTTC.

This clonotype was detected only a few times. The chain links TRBV20-1 to TRBJ1-3; TRBD1 might be the D (5 bases). The CDR3 consists of 15 residues. Germline lookup yields CDR1 DFQATT and CDR2 SNEGSKA (reference sequence). Trimming shortened V by 3 bases and J by 3 bases, and 15 bases separated the two germline ends. This CDR3 reads CSASRSGGGGNTIYF. The CDR3 DNA reads TGCAGTGCTAGTCGGAGTGGGGGAGGTGGAAACACCATATATTTT.

The rearrangement uses TRBV5-1 and TRBJ2-1; 9 positions match TRBD1. The CDR3 has 14 residues. Germline V gives CDR1 SGHRS, CDR2 YFSETQ. V shed 4 bases and J 8 bases; nucleotides not matched to a gene: 7. The CDR3 coding sequence is TGCGCCAGCAGCGTCCCAACAGGGGGCGATGAGCAGTTCTTC. Protein product: CASSVPTGGDEQFF.

The CDR3 spells CASSPTTPERSPLHF. The CDR3 DNA reads as TGTGCCAGCTCACCGACGACACCGGAGAGGTCACCCCTCCACTTT. J is TRBJ1-6 and V is TRBV18; no clear D gene. This CDR3 is 15 amino acids long. CDR1 and CDR2 (germline): KGHSH, LQKENI. Trimming removed 3 bases from V and 10 bases from J, with 16 bases in between.

This chain uses TRBV20-1 with TRBJ1-6; D is uncertain. Trimming left V 0 bases short and J 8 bases short, with 11 bases between. The germline V gene encodes CDR1 DFQATT and CDR2 SNEGSKA (reference sequence). This CDR3 spans 14 amino acids. The CDR3 loop is CSARDSKWDSPLHF. CDR3 nucleotide sequence: TGCAGTGCTAGAGACAGTAAATGGGATTCACCCCTCCACTTT.

With regard to this clonotype: One junction end disagrees with the germline gene, perhaps due to a read error. The chain has TRBV3-1 and TRBJ2-3, with 7 bases aligning to TRBD1. In germline, CDR1 is LGHDT, CDR2 YNNKEL (reference sequence). The CDR3 is 16 residues long. The CDR3 sequence is CASSQDAGGSTYTQYF. CDR3 nucleotide sequence: TGTGCCAGCAGCCAAGATGCAGGGGGAAGCACATATACGCAGTATTTT.

This clonotype has only a few counts. V usage is TRBV20-1 and J usage is TRBJ2-5; D is unresolved. There are 13 residues in the CDR3. V lost 6 bases and J lost 1, with 12 bases in between. The germline CDR1 and CDR2 sequences are DFQATT and SNEGSKA (reference sequence). The CDR3 DNA sequence: TGCAGTGCCCAGGACGGAGCCCAAGAGACCCAGTACTTC. This encodes CSAQDGAQETQYF.

In the case of this clonotype: At one boundary the junction diverges from the germline segment, which might be a read error. The rearrangement joins TRBV20-1 to TRBJ2-4; D is ambiguous. The CDR3 spans 12 residues. Germline values: CDR1 DFQATT, CDR2 SNEGSKA (reference sequence). CDR3 nucleotides: TGCAGGGCCTCAACCGACCTAAACATTCAATACTTC. This gives the protein CRASTDLNIQYF.

Points on this clonotype: This may be a read error, as it is one base from a much larger clone. The rearrangement uses TRBV24-1 and TRBJ2-1; the D gene is possibly TRBD2 (6 bases). Germline V lookup: CDR1 KGHDR, CDR2 SFDVKD. This CDR3 has 19 residues. CDR3 protein: CVTSDLSSDESSSYNEQFF. For the CDR3, the DNA is TGTGTCACCAGTGATTTGTCTAGCGATGAATCTAGCTCCTACAATGAGCAGTTCTTC.

The chain couples TRBV5-5 to TRBJ2-2; D is perhaps TRBD2 (5 bases). Germline V gene lookup returns CDR1 SGHKS and CDR2 YYEKEE (reference sequence). The V end lost 1 base, the J end lost 6 bases, and 16 bases lay between the germline ends. This CDR3 is built from 16 residues. The CDR3 here is CASSLFGLPLAGELFF. The CDR3 DNA is TGTGCCAGCAGCTTGTTTGGACTCCCGTTGGCCGGGGAGCTGTTTTTT.